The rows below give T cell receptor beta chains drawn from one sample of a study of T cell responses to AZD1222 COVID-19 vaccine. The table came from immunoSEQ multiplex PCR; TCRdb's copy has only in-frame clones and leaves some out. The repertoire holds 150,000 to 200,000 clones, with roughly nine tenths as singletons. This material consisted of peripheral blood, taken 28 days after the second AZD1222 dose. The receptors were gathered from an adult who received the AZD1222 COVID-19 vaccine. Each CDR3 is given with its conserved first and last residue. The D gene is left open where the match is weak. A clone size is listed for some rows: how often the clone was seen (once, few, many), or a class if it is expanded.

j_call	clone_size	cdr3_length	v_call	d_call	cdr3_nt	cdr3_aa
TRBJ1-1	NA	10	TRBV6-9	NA	TGTGCCACTAGGGACACCGAAGCTTTCTTT	CATRDTEAFF
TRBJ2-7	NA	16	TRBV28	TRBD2	TGTGCCAGCAGTTCCCGCTTAGCGGGAGGGCCTTACGAGCAGTACTTC	CASSSRLAGGPYEQYF
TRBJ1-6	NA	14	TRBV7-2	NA	TGTGCCAGCAGCTCCCCCCCTGCACGATCACCCCTCCACTTT	CASSSPPARSPLHF
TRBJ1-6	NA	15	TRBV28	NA	TGTGCCAGCAGTAGTATACTCGCCACGGGTTCACCCCTCCACTTT	CASSSILATGSPLHF
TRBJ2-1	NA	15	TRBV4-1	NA	TGCGCCAGCAGCCATGGGGGCTCCGGGAGAAATGAGCAGTTCTTC	CASSHGGSGRNEQFF
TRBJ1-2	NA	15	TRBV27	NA	TGTGCCAGCAGCCAAAGTGGACTCAAGAGGGGCGGCTACACCTTC	CASSQSGLKRGGYTF
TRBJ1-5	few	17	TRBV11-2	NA	TGTGCCAGCAGCGCTCTTCCCCCAGGGGCTATCGGTCAGCCCCAGCATTTT	CASSALPPGAIGQPQHF
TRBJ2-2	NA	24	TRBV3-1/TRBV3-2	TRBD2	TGTGCCAGCAGCCAAGAGGTTGGCGTCGGACTAGCGGGAGGAGTTGGTGTTAGCACCGGGGAGCTGTTTTTT	CASSQEVGVGLAGGVGVSTGELFF
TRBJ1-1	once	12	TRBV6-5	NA	TGTGCCAGCAGTTATGGCAGAACTGAAGCTTTCTTT	CASSYGRTEAFF
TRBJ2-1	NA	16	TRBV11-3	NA	TGTGCCAGCAGCTTAACTTCCGGGAGAGGAATGGGCGAGCAGTTCTTC	CASSLTSGRGMGEQFF
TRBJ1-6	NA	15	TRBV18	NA	TGTGCCAGCTCATACCTCCGATCCCGGAATTCACCCCTCCACTTT	CASSYLRSRNSPLHF
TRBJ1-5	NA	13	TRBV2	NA	TGTGCCAGCAGTGAGGGACTTATGAGGCCCCAGCATTTT	CASSEGLMRPQHF
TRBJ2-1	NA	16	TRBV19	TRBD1	TGTGCCACCAGGCAGTTCCCTAGAACAGGGGCGAATGAGCAGTTCTTC	CATRQFPRTGANEQFF
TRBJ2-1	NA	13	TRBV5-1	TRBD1	TGCGCCAGCAGCTTACAGGGGCTGGCTGAGCAGTTCTTC	CASSLQGLAEQFF
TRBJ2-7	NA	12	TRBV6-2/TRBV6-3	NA	TGTGCCAGCAGTAGGGGGGCGTACGAGCAGTACTTC	CASSRGAYEQYF
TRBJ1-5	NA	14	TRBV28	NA	TGTGCCAGCAGCAATACAGGTTTCCCTCAGCCCCAGCATTTT	CASSNTGFPQPQHF
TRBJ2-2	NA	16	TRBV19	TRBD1	TGTGCCAGTAGATGGAGGGGGACAGGGATGTCCGGGGAGCTGTTTTTT	CASRWRGTGMSGELFF
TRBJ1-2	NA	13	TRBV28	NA	TGTGCCAGCAGTGCCTCAGGGGTTTATGGCTACACCTTC	CASSASGVYGYTF
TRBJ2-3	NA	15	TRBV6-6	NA	TGTGCCAGCAGTTACGGCGGGACCGGCACAGATACGCAGTATTTT	CASSYGGTGTDTQYF
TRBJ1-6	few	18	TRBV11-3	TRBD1	TGTGCCAGCAGCTTAGTTGGCAGGGGGAGCTCCTATAATTCACCCCTCCACTTT	CASSLVGRGSSYNSPLHF
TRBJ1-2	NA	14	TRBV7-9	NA	TGTGCCAGCAGCTTATATGAATTAAAGTATGGCTACACCTTC	CASSLYELKYGYTF
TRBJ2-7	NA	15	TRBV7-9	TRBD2	TGTGCCAGCAGCTTAGGCGGGAGAAGGTCCTACGAGCAGTACTTC	CASSLGGRRSYEQYF
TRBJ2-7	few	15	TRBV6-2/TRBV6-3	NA	TGTGCCAGCAGCCCTAGAAAGATGGGGTTCTACGAGCAGTACTTC	CASSPRKMGFYEQYF
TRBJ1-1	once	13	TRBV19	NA	TGTGCCAGTAGTATGTTAGGGGTCACTGAAGCTTTCTTT	CASSMLGVTEAFF
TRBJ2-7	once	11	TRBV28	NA	TGTGCCAGCAGTAGGTTTTACGAGCAGTACTTC	CASSRFYEQYF
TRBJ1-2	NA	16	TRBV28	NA	TGTGCCAGCAGTACGCCCCTACCCGGGGGCAGCTATGGCTACACCTTC	CASSTPLPGGSYGYTF
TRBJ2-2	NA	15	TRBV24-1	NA	TGTGCCACCAGTGCGGCGCAGGGGTTGAGCGGGGAGCTGTTTTTT	CATSAAQGLSGELFF
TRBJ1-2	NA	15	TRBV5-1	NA	TGCGCCAGCAGCCTGGGACTCCTAGCTAACTATGGCTACACCTTC	CASSLGLLANYGYTF
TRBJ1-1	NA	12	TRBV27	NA	TGTGCCAGCAAAAGGGGGAACACTGAAGCTTTCTTT	CASKRGNTEAFF
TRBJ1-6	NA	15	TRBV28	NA	TGTGCCAGCAGCCTAGGGGTGCAGATTCATTCACCCCTCCACTTT	CASSLGVQIHSPLHF
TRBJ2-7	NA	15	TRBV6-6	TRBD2	TGTGCCAGCAGTTGGGGCGGGAGAGGGTCCTACGAGCAGTACTTC	CASSWGGRGSYEQYF
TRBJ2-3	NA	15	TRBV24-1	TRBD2	TGTGCCACCAGTGATTTGCCGGGACTAGTTGATACGCAGTATTTT	CATSDLPGLVDTQYF
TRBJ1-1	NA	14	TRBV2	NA	TGTGCCAGCAGTGTAGGGATGGGTGGTACTGAAGCTTTCTTT	CASSVGMGGTEAFF
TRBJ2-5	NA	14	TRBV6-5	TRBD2	TGTGCCAGCGGAGGGGGCCTAGCGGGGGAGACCCAGTACTTC	CASGGGLAGETQYF
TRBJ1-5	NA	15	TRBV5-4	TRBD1	TGTGCCAGCAGCTTAGGACCGGGACAGAATCAGCCCCAGCATTTT	CASSLGPGQNQPQHF
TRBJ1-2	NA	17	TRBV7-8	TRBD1	TGTGCCAGCAGCCCTCACCCTCAGGGGGGGGCTAACTATGGCTACACCTTC	CASSPHPQGGANYGYTF
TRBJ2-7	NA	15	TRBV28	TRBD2	TGTGCCAGCAGTCCAGGGACTAGCGTCTTATACGAGCAGTACTTC	CASSPGTSVLYEQYF
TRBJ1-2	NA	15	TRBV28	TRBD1	TGTGCCAGCAGCCCTCTTGGACAGGGGTTGGATGGCTACACCTTC	CASSPLGQGLDGYTF
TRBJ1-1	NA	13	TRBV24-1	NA	TGTGCCACCAGAGCGGAAGTGAACACTGAAGCTTTCTTT	CATRAEVNTEAFF
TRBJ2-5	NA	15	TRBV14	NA	TGTGCCAGCAGCCAAGATCTGATGGGACAAGAGACCCAGTACTTC	CASSQDLMGQETQYF
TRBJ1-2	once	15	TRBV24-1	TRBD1	TGTGCCACCAGTGATTCCGGGACAGGGGGATATGGCTACACCTTC	CATSDSGTGGYGYTF
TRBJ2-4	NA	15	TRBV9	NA	TGTGCCAGCAGCGGCGCCGGGACGCCCAACGACATTCAGTACTTC	CASSGAGTPNDIQYF
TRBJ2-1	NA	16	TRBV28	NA	TGTGCCAGCAGCAACGGGGGGCAGGGGAACTACAATGAGCAGTTCTTC	CASSNGGQGNYNEQFF
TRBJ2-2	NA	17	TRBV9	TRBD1	TGTGCCAGCAGCGTAGGGACAGGATCGAGGGGCACCGGGGAGCTGTTTTTT	CASSVGTGSRGTGELFF
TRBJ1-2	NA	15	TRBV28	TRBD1	TGTGCCAGCAGAAAGACAGGGGGCGCGCGGTATGGCTACACCTTC	CASRKTGGARYGYTF
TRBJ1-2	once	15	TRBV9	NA	TGTGCCAGCAGCGTAGATCCAGGGTTAGACGATGGCTACACCTTC	CASSVDPGLDDGYTF
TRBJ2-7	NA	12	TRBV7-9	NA	TGTGCCAGCAGTGTCGGGGCCTACGAGCAGTACTTC	CASSVGAYEQYF
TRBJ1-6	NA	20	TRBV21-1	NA	TGTGCCAGCAGCACCCTTGACAGCCGGAATCTTTTCTCCTATAATTCACCCCTCCACTTT	CASSTLDSRNLFSYNSPLHF
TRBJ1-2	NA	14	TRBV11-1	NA	TGTGCCAGCAGCGCCACTCGGTCGGGGGCTGGCTACACCTTC	CASSATRSGAGYTF
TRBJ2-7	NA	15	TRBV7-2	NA	TGTGCCAGCAGCTTAGGGGCAGGGGTGGTGTACGAGCAGTACTTC	CASSLGAGVVYEQYF
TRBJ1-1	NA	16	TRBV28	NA	TGTGCCAGCAGCTCCCCCCTGTCGGCAATGAACACTGAAGCTTTCTTT	CASSSPLSAMNTEAFF
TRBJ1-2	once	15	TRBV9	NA	TGTGCCAGCAGCGCGAGCAGCCTGCCCCCGGGTGGCTACACCTTC	CASSASSLPPGGYTF
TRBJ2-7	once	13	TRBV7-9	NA	TGTGCCAGCAGCTTATATTTGGGAGCCGAGCAGTACTTC	CASSLYLGAEQYF